These 4 T cell receptor beta chains originate from one sample sequenced in a study of T cell repertoires in cytomegalovirus infection. TCRdb reprocessed the reads via MiXCR and lists one record per CDR3 protein. The table lists about 200,000 distinct CDR3 sequences, approximately 9.6% of them singletons. Sequenced material: PBMCs. The receptors originated from a human donor in good health (CMV status not recorded). Some clones in this sample may be carry-over from other donors' samples.

In this sample, this clonotype turned up many times. This rearrangement joins TRBV20-1 to TRBJ2-1, with 8 bases that match TRBD2. CDR1 and CDR2 (germline): DFQATT, SNEGSKA (reference sequence). Unmatched junction bases numbered 2, after V lost 0 bases and J lost 4 bases. The CDR3 extends over 14 amino acids. This CDR3 is CSARDKRGYNEQFF. The CDR3 DNA sequence: TGCAGTGCTAGAGATAAGCGGGGGTACAATGAGCAGTTCTTC.

In this sample, this clonotype turned up many times. This chain connects TRBV12-3 or TRBV12-4 to TRBJ2-7; the D gene is possibly TRBD1 (5 bases). V dropped 5 bases and J dropped 6 bases, with 14 bases sitting between them. The CDR3 is made up of 13 amino acids. In nucleotides, the CDR3 is TGTGCCAGCAGTCGGAACAGGTGGAGCGAGCAGTACTTC. It encodes CASSRNRWSEQYF.

This clonotype was counted a few times. J is TRBJ2-5 and V is TRBV6-4; 10 positions agree with TRBD2. Germline lookup yields CDR1 MRHNA and CDR2 SNTAGT. Trimming at V came to 6 bases and at J to 4 bases, leaving 8 bases not matched to a gene. The CDR3 extends over 15 amino acids. This CDR3 reads CASSPSGGAGETQYF. The DNA for the CDR3 is TGTGCCAGCAGCCCGAGCGGGGGGGCAGGAGAGACCCAGTACTTC.

The chain recombines TRBV24-1 with TRBJ2-1, with D tentatively TRBD2 (5 bases). Germline CDR1 is KGHDR and CDR2 is SFDVKD. This CDR3 spans 15 amino acids. The V gene lost 0 bases and the J gene lost 10 bases, with 15 bases spanning the gap. The CDR3 region is CATSDLGGRPTEQFF. The CDR3 DNA reads TGTGCCACCAGTGATTTGGGCGGGCGACCTACCGAGCAGTTCTTC.